This TCR beta chain was profiled in a study of vaccination and CD4 T cells after COVID-19. Study context: A CEFX pool, an HIV-1 Nef pool, or else no peptide went into the control cultures.

The treatment: roughly 10-day PBMC culture with coronavirus spike peptide pools or control peptides (ViraFEST assay). Positive PCR tests came between March and December 2020, ahead of the US Alpha, Beta and Delta variants. This clonotype was counted once. The antigen is undetermined. The assay that was used to sequence DNA from cultured CD4+ T cells was the Oncomine TCR Beta short-read assay. TCRdb independently ran MiXCR on the PCR reads; one entry per CDR3 protein. The sample consists of about 11,000 distinct CDR3 sequences, about two thirds of them appearing once. The material sequenced was CD4+ T cells from blood, cultured in vitro. The source of this sequence is a human donor who had recovered from COVID-19.

The CDR3 coding sequence is TGTGCCAGCAGCAAAGAATCGGTGGGGGGCGCGAGGGGCTACACCTTC. This sequence encodes CASSKESVGGARGYTF. This chain connects TRBV21-1 to TRBJ1-2; the DNA was not used to check the table's D call, TRBD1. TRBV21-1 is described as a pseudogene. The CDR3 has 16 amino acids.